These 19 T cell receptor beta chains originate from one sample sequenced in a study of OX40 agonist ivuxolimab in advanced cancers. The method was immunoSEQ multiplex PCR; TCRdb's version includes in-frame clones alone and lacks a portion of them. The data hold roughly 76,000 clones, with around 90% observed a single time. Here the sequenced sample was CD4+ or CD8+ T cells sorted from blood, taken in a trial of the OX40 agonist ivuxolimab. These receptors all come from an adult with an advanced solid tumor such as melanoma, head and neck, liver or kidney cancer.

The CDR3 region is CASSVGSGSYNEQFF. CDR3 nucleotide sequence: TGTGCCAGCAGCGTCGGTAGCGGGAGTTACAATGAGCAGTTCTTC. The rearrangement uses TRBV7-2 and TRBJ2-1; 9 bases align to TRBD2. V was clipped by 5 bases and J by 4 bases; unmatched bases: 6. Per germline, CDR1 SGHTA and CDR2 FQGNSA. The CDR3 extends over 15 amino acids. Complete variable domain (other parts from reference TRBV7-2 and TRBJ2-1): GAGVSQSPSNKVTEKGKDVELRCDPISGHTALYWYRQSLGQGLEFLIYFQGNSAPDKSGLPSDRFSAERTGGSVSTLTIQRTQQEDSAVYLCASSVGSGSYNEQFFGPGTRLTVL.

The V gene is TRBV28, the J gene TRBJ1-5; D gene uncertain. The V end was cut by 2 bases, the J end by 2 bases, with 7 bases between. Germline CDR1 MDHEN, CDR2 SYDVKM. This CDR3 region has 14 residues. The CDR3 sequence is CASSLNDRNQPQHF. The CDR3 bases are TGTGCCAGCAGTTTAAACGACCGCAATCAGCCCCAGCATTTT.

As DNA, the CDR3 is TGTGCCAGAAGCTTGGCGGGGGGGGCAGGCCAGCCCCAGCATTTT. Translated, it gives CARSLAGGAGQPQHF. The gene calls are TRBV5-3 and TRBJ1-5; tentative D call: TRBD1 (6 bases). TRBV5-3 falls under the ORF class, with uncertain function. With 0 bases removed from V and 7 bases from J, the gap between germline ends came to 14 bases. CDR3 length: 15 amino acids.

The chain links TRBV18 to TRBJ1-2; 11 bases match TRBD1. The CDR3 extends over 14 amino acids. After removal of 5 bases from V and 7 bases from J, the junction contained 6 bases not matched to a gene. Germline V gene data show CDR1 as KGHSH and CDR2 as LQKENI. The CDR3 DNA sequence: TGTGCCAGCTCAGCAGGACAGGGGGCGCTTGGCTACACCTTC. Translation: CASSAGQGALGYTF. The whole variable domain, filled in from reference TRBV18 and TRBJ1-2, reads NAGVMQNPRHLVRRRGQEARLRCSPMKGHSHVYWYRQLPEEGLKFMVYLQKENIIDESGMPKERFSAEFPKEGPSILRIQQVVRGDSAAYFCASSAGQGALGYTFGSGTRLTVV.

The chain carries TRBV19 and TRBJ2-3; no definite D call. CDR1 LNHDA and CDR2 SQIVND come from the germline V gene (reference sequence). V gave up 3 bases and J gave up 7 bases, with 8 bases separating them. This CDR3 has 12 residues. This CDR3 reads CASSITGNTQYF. The CDR3 DNA sequence: TGTGCCAGTAGTATCACCGGAAATACGCAGTATTTT.

This clone was counted a few times. The chain couples TRBV7-2 to TRBJ2-1; 8 positions match TRBD2. The CDR3 consists of 16 residues. Unmatched junction bases numbered 15, after V lost 7 bases and J lost 7 bases. The V gene's germline CDR1 is SGHTA and CDR2 FQGNSA. The CDR3 protein is CASTTKSGTRGNEQFF. The CDR3 DNA reads as TGTGCCAGCACCACAAAATCCGGGACTAGGGGTAATGAGCAGTTCTTC.

The chain combines TRBV10-2 with TRBJ2-5; 8 bases are shared with TRBD2. CDR1 and CDR2 from the germline V gene are WSHSY and SAAADI. The CDR3 spans 14 residues. J lost 4 bases, V lost 5 bases, and 6 bases had no gene match. The CDR3 is CASSRTSPGETQYF. In nucleotides, the CDR3 is TGCGCCAGCAGTCGGACTAGCCCTGGAGAGACCCAGTACTTC.

The chain links TRBV7-6 to TRBJ2-1; 14 bases map to TRBD2. The germline CDR1 and CDR2 sequences are SGHVS and FNYEAQ. V lost 3 bases and J lost 8; bases outside the gene matches: 6. The CDR3 totals 16 residues. The CDR3 spells CASSLGLAGVGDEQFF. The DNA of the CDR3 is TGTGCCAGCAGCTTGGGACTAGCGGGAGTTGGGGATGAGCAGTTCTTC.

This clone was picked up one time. The rearrangement joins TRBV27 to TRBJ1-1; perhaps TRBD1 as D (6 bases). Trimming shortened V by 3 bases and J by 8 bases, and 13 bases separated the two germline ends. The CDR3 is 13 residues long. From germline, CDR1 is MNHEY and CDR2 SMNVEV (reference sequence). The CDR3 spells CASSFGQRLEAFF. As DNA, the CDR3 is TGTGCCAGCAGTTTTGGACAGCGCCTCGAAGCTTTCTTT.

The V and J genes are TRBV5-4 and TRBJ2-5; D not certain. Trimming took 4 bases from V and 2 from J, leaving 3 bases between them. The CDR3 has 11 residues. Germline CDR1 reads SGHNT; CDR2 reads YYREEE (reference sequence). The CDR3 region is CASSRQETQYF. CDR3 coding DNA: TGTGCCAGCAGCCGTCAAGAGACCCAGTACTTC.

The chain employs TRBV11-1 and TRBJ2-6; 9 bases align to TRBD1. J lost 0 bases, V lost 4 bases, and 4 bases had no gene match. Germline V gene sequence: CDR1 SGHAT, CDR2 FQDESV (reference sequence). CDR3 length: 17 residues. The CDR3 DNA reads TGTGCCAGCAGCTCCGGGACAGGGAGCTCTGGGGCCAACGTCCTGACTTTC. Amino acids: CASSSGTGSSGANVLTF.

V and J are TRBV6-1 and TRBJ1-2; possible D gene TRBD1, 6 bases. Germline CDR1 is MNHNS and CDR2 is SASEGT. The V and J ends lost 6 bases and 4 bases respectively, with 18 bases between them. The CDR3 length is 15 residues. This chain's CDR3 is CASRSIAGAGYGYTF. CDR3 in DNA: TGTGCCAGCAGGTCAATCGCGGGGGCGGGCTATGGCTACACCTTC.

The rearrangement joins TRBV10-1 to TRBJ2-7, with D perhaps given as TRBD1 or TRBD2 (5 bases each). Germline lookup yields CDR1 WNHNN and CDR2 SYGVQD (reference sequence). V shed 8 bases and J shed 3 bases, with 14 bases lying between them. The CDR3 totals 13 residues. DNA for the CDR3: TGCGCCAGCGCCCGGGACGAAGTCTACGAGCAGTACTTC. Its protein is CASARDEVYEQYF.

The chain couples TRBV10-3 to TRBJ2-7; TRBD1 aligns across 9 bases. Germline lookup yields CDR1 ENHRY and CDR2 SYGVKD. This CDR3 has 15 residues. J gave up 3 bases and V 2 bases, and 5 bases lay outside the gene matches. The CDR3 spells CAISEPQGARYEQYF. The CDR3 nucleotides are TGTGCCATCAGTGAGCCACAGGGGGCGCGCTACGAGCAGTACTTC.

The J gene is TRBJ2-7, the V gene TRBV11-2; perhaps TRBD2 as D (5 bases). This CDR3 contains 16 residues. Trimming removed 5 bases from V and 2 bases from J, with 19 bases in between. Germline CDR1 and CDR2: SGHAT and FQNNGV. Written as DNA, the CDR3 is TGTGCCAGCAGCCTATCCCCTTGGACTCCAGCCTACGAGCAGTACTTC. Translating gives CASSLSPWTPAYEQYF.

The chain recombines TRBV28 with TRBJ1-5; a weak D match, TRBD1 (5 bases). Germline CDR1 is MDHEN and CDR2 is SYDVKM. V lost 6 bases, J lost 0 bases, and 18 bases lay in between. The CDR3 consists of 17 residues. Here the CDR3 DNA reads TGTGCCAGCAGCCAATCCCGGGACGGTTATAGCAATCAGCCCCAGCATTTT. This encodes CASSQSRDGYSNQPQHF. The full variable domain, with the rest looked up from reference TRBV28 and TRBJ1-5, is DVKVTQSSRYLVKRTGEKVFLECVQDMDHENMFWYRQDPGLGLRLIYFSYDVKMKEKGDIPEGYSVSREKKERFSLILESASTNQTSMYLCASSQSRDGYSNQPQHFGDGTRLSIL.

This clone was counted once. J is TRBJ2-1 and V is TRBV10-3; 14 bases align to TRBD2. From germline, CDR1 is ENHRY and CDR2 SYGVKD. This CDR3 contains 16 residues. V lost 6 bases and J lost 5; bases outside the gene matches: 6. The CDR3 DNA follows: TGTGCCATCAGAGGGACTAGCGGGAGATCGAACAATGAGCAGTTCTTC. Translating gives CAIRGTSGRSNNEQFF.

The chain employs TRBV6-5 and TRBJ2-7; no clear D gene. This CDR3 spans 13 amino acids. The V end was cut by 6 bases, the J end by 5 bases, with 14 bases between. Germline V lookup: CDR1 MNHEY, CDR2 SVGAGI. The CDR3 protein is CASRKTARDEQYF. The CDR3 DNA is TGTGCCAGCAGAAAGACGGCCCGGGACGAGCAGTACTTC.

The DNA for the CDR3 is TGTGCCAGCAGTTTATCGGGACAGGGGGCGCGTGGGAAACTGTTTTTT. Translation gives CASSLSGQGARGKLFF. This chain connects TRBV27 to TRBJ1-4; 12 nucleotides agree with TRBD1. V gave up 0 bases and J gave up 11 bases; unmatched junction bases: 7. Germline assignment: CDR1 MNHEY and CDR2 SMNVEV (reference sequence). CDR3 length equals 16 residues. Full variable domain (rest looked up from reference TRBV27 and TRBJ1-4): EAQVTQNPRYLITVTGKKLTVTCSQNMNHEYMSWYRQDPGLGLRQIYYSMNVEVTDKGDVPEGYKVSRKEKRNFPLILESPSPNQTSLYFCASSLSGQGARGKLFFGSGTQLSVL.